Sequencing of this TCR beta chain was carried out in a study of CXCR3-negative and CXCR3-positive naive CD8 T cells (dated by TCRdb to the late 2010s). For context, the study as a whole: In total, 130 million to 150 million TRB reads were obtained, which works out to roughly 1.5 +/- 0.3 million reads per library. TRBV-TRBJ cluster analysis included naive subsets from five or six donors and memory cells from 3 donors. Diversity and physicochemical repertoire analyses were performed on about eleven donors pooled from two independent experiments. Overall results and qualifications from the work: Comparably high repertoire diversity was found in both naive subsets, whereas much lower repertoire diversity was found in memory CD8+ T cells. Because surface CD5, which is linked to self-reactivity in mice, was comparable between the naive subsets, TCR interaction strength was also inferred from TRB CDR3 physicochemical properties. Freshly isolated PBMCs were used for most assays because CXCR3 expression partially decreased after cryopreservation. TRBV-TRBJ usage was similar between naive CXCR3-negative and CXCR3-positive cells from the same donor, while memory cells showed distinct patterns.

The germline V gene (reference sequence) specifies DFQATT as CDR1 and SNEGSKA as CDR2. From cysteine to phenylalanine, the CDR3 is 13 amino acids long. DNA is not on record. A word on this clonotype: Its target antigen remains unknown.

Sequencing used a NextSeq 550. The Human TCR Profiling Kit (MiLaboratory) was used to prepare UMI-labeled 5' RACE TRB cDNA libraries. The full amount of extracted RNA was used for cDNA synthesis, and the full amount of resulting cDNA was used for PCR amplification. Libraries were prepared in parallel using an identical number of PCR cycles. For the original study's pipeline: With a minimum of two reads required per UMI, MIGEC and MiXCR pulled out about 50,000 +/- 10,000 unique UMI-labeled TRB cDNA molecules from each library. On average, roughly 40,000 +/- 10,000 functional in-frame TRB CDR3 nucleotide clonotypes lacking stop codons were found per library. After downsampling to 5000 UMI-labeled TRB molecules per sample, diversity metrics, including normalized Shannon-Wiener and Chao1, were computed in VDJtools. VDJtools computed clonotype-size-weighted physicochemical properties of the central five CDR3 residues: interaction energy, strength, volume and Kidera factor 4. Reprocessed by TCRdb, the reads give a single entry per CDR3 protein sequence, without DNA. These V and J calls rely on TCRdb rather than the paper's analysis. The table for this sample lists around 52,000 distinct CDR3 sequences. Jointly, the top ten make up about a quarter of the sample.

Each CD8+ T cell subset was flow-sorted in triplicate, and around 320,000 cells per subset were placed directly into RLT lysis buffer. Standard density gradient centrifugation was used to isolate peripheral blood mononuclear cells from buffy coats. Total RNA was extracted from sorted cells with an RNeasy Mini Kit. Sample: memory CD8+ T cells from blood. What this sample's cell subset or site label stands for: conventional CD8+ memory T cells (TMEM), sorted as controls. The TCR originated in a human donor in good health. Some clones in this sample may be carry-over from other donors' samples. The sequence links TRBV20-1 to TRBJ2-1; TCRdb's assignment of TRBD1 cannot be checked, as there is no DNA. The CDR3 here reads CSGQRATYNEQFF.